A single sample is the source of the 26 T cell receptor beta chains below, sequenced in a study of cytomegalovirus exposure and HLA in healthy donors. Vbeta (60) and Jbeta (13) primers were used in the PCR. The assay was immunoSEQ multiplex PCR, and TCRdb's table has in-frame clones only and misses some. This sample's table has roughly 50,000 clones. Sequenced material: PBMCs. The receptors originated from a woman aged 60-70 years in good health and CMV-seropositive.

The chain recombines TRBV19 with TRBJ1-1; D not resolved. V was trimmed by 7 bases and J by 0 bases, leaving 12 bases between them. Germline V gives CDR1 LNHDA, CDR2 SQIVND (reference sequence). The CDR3 length is 14 residues. The CDR3 sequence: CASTPAGLNTEAFF. CDR3 in DNA: TGTGCCAGTACCCCAGCGGGCCTGAACACTGAAGCTTTCTTT.

V gene TRBV4-1 combines with J gene TRBJ1-2, with a possible D match to TRBD1 (6 bases). The germline V gene has CDR1 MGHRA and CDR2 YSYEKL. The CDR3 has 15 amino acids. V was pared by 0 bases and J by 8 bases, with 16 bases between. The CDR3 bases are TGCGCCAGCAGCCAAGATATGTGGGGGCTTCGGGGCTACACCTTC. It specifies CASSQDMWGLRGYTF.

The chain employs TRBV9 and TRBJ2-7; a weak D match, TRBD1 (5 bases). V was shortened by 3 bases and J by 1 base, with 11 bases between the two germline ends. CDR3 length equals 14 residues. Germline-derived CDR1 and CDR2 are SGDLS and YYNGEE. The CDR3 spells CASSGRPGSYEQYF. The CDR3 DNA sequence: TGTGCCAGCAGCGGCCGGCCAGGGTCCTACGAGCAGTACTTC.

The chain carries TRBV28 and TRBJ1-5; the match to TRBD1 covers 7 bases. J was trimmed by 5 bases and V by 6 bases; bases with no gene match: 7. Germline V CDR1 and CDR2: MDHEN, SYDVKM. The CDR3 extends over 14 amino acids. The CDR3 bases are TGTGCCAGCAGATTGACAGGGTCGCATCAGCCCCAGCATTTT. It specifies CASRLTGSHQPQHF.

The chain combines TRBV2 with TRBJ2-6; possibly TRBD1 for D (5 bases). This CDR3 has 13 amino acids. V lost 7 bases and J 9 bases, leaving 13 bases between the germline ends. Germline values: CDR1 SNHLY, CDR2 FYNNEI. CDR3 protein: CASKAGPNNVLTF. The CDR3, as DNA: TGTGCCAGCAAGGCAGGGCCCAACAACGTCCTGACTTTC.

The rearrangement links TRBV4-3 to TRBJ1-2; TRBD1 matches at 7 bases. V was pared by 0 bases and J by 6 bases, with 13 bases of the junction left unmatched. This CDR3 has 17 residues. The germline gives CDR1 LGHNA, CDR2 YSLEER. Written as DNA, the CDR3 is TGCGCCAGCAGCCAAGATTACAGTGGGCAGGGGGGTAATGGCTACACCTTC. It yields the protein CASSQDYSGQGGNGYTF.

This chain connects TRBV29-1 to TRBJ2-3, with 7 bases that match TRBD2. The trim removed 3 bases at V and 3 bases at J, leaving 3 bases unmatched. Germline CDR1 and CDR2: SQVTM and ANQGSEA. CDR3 length: 13 amino acids. The CDR3 region has the DNA TGCAGCGTTGACCAGGGAGGGACAGATACGCAGTATTTT. Protein sequence: CSVDQGGTDTQYF.

The rearrangement joins TRBV19 to TRBJ2-3; TRBD1 agrees at 8 bases. The J segment lost 4 bases and the V segment lost 6 bases, leaving 6 bases of the junction unmatched. Germline V gene lookup returns CDR1 LNHDA and CDR2 SQIVND (reference sequence). This CDR3 comprises 14 residues. CDR3 DNA sequence: TGTGCCAGTAGAGCAGGGGGCACATCAGATACGCAGTATTTT. Translated, it gives CASRAGGTSDTQYF. Full variable domain (rest looked up from reference TRBV19 and TRBJ2-3): DGGITQSPKYLFRKEGQNVTLSCEQNLNHDAMYWYRQDPGQGLRLIYYSQIVNDFQKGDIAEGYSVSREKKESFPLTVTSAQKNPTAFYLCASRAGGTSDTQYFGPGTRLTVL.

The chain has TRBV18 and TRBJ1-1; 7 bases agree with TRBD1. After removal of 1 base from V and 3 bases from J, the junction contained 5 bases not matched to a gene. The CDR3 runs to 15 residues. Germline values: CDR1 KGHSH, CDR2 LQKENI. The CDR3 here is CASSPHTGVYTEAFF. The CDR3 DNA sequence: TGTGCCAGCTCACCACACACAGGGGTTTACACTGAAGCTTTCTTT.

The rearrangement links TRBV5-6 to TRBJ1-2; D is possibly TRBD1 (5 bases). V lost 4 bases and J 0 bases, leaving 13 bases between the germline ends. CDR3 length: 15 amino acids. Germline CDR1 SGHDT, CDR2 YYEEEE. CDR3 amino acids: CASSVGGGANYGYTF. Written as DNA, the CDR3 is TGTGCCAGCAGCGTTGGGGGGGGTGCTAACTATGGCTACACCTTC.

CDR3 coding DNA: TGCGCCAGCAGCTTGGATCGGACAGGACTCTATGGCTACACCTTC. This encodes CASSLDRTGLYGYTF. The V and J genes are TRBV5-1 and TRBJ1-2; 7 bases line up with TRBD1. The CDR3 extends over 15 amino acids. J was trimmed by 4 bases and V by 0 bases; bases with no gene match: 6. CDR1 and CDR2 (germline): SGHRS, YFSETQ. Full variable domain (rest looked up from reference TRBV5-1 and TRBJ1-2): KAGVTQTPRYLIKTRGQQVTLSCSPISGHRSVSWYQQTPGQGLQFLFEYFSETQRNKGNFPGRFSGRQFSNSRSEMNVSTLELGDSALYLCASSLDRTGLYGYTFGSGTRLTVV.

The chain has TRBV7-6 and TRBJ2-2, with 7 bases aligning to TRBD2. With V trimmed by 0 bases and J by 5 bases, 6 bases remained unmatched. CDR3 length: 16 residues. CDR1 and CDR2 (germline): SGHVS, FNYEAQ. In DNA, the CDR3 is TGTGCCAGCAGCTTAGCGAACGGGGGGAATACCGGGGAGCTGTTTTTT. Protein product: CASSLANGGNTGELFF.

The chain carries TRBV28 and TRBJ1-3; no definite D call. This CDR3 contains 13 residues. The V gene's germline CDR1 is MDHEN and CDR2 SYDVKM. V lost 2 bases to trimming and J lost 4 bases, with 6 bases between them. The CDR3 sequence: CASSLGQGNTIYF. The DNA of the CDR3 is TGTGCCAGCAGTTTAGGGCAGGGAAACACCATATATTTT.

As DNA, the CDR3 is TGTGCCAGCAGGTCCCGGGACAGGGGTACTCAGCCCCAGCATTTT. Encoded protein: CASRSRDRGTQPQHF. This chain links TRBV28 with TRBJ1-5, with TRBD1 matching 10 bases. The J segment lost 6 bases and the V segment lost 6 bases, leaving 8 bases of the junction unmatched. Per the germline V gene, CDR1 is MDHEN and CDR2 is SYDVKM. The CDR3 contains 15 residues.

This chain connects TRBV25-1 to TRBJ1-5, with D perhaps matching TRBD1 (5 bases). The germline V and J ends were trimmed by 4 bases and 4 bases, with 11 bases remaining between them. This CDR3 spans 14 amino acids. CDR1 MGHDK and CDR2 SYGVNS come from the germline V gene. CDR3 nucleotide sequence: TGTGCCAGCAGTGCCCAGGGTAGTAATCAGCCCCAGCATTTT. It translates to CASSAQGSNQPQHF.

Comments on this clone: This same CDR3 is encoded by further DNA sequences in the sample. V and J are TRBV9 and TRBJ1-5; D gene unclear. Germline V gives CDR1 SGDLS, CDR2 YYNGEE. Trimming stripped 0 bases from V and 4 bases from J, with 11 bases between. This CDR3 is 15 amino acids long. CDR3 residues: CASSVGGKVNQPQHF. The CDR3 DNA reads TGTGCCAGCAGCGTAGGAGGGAAAGTAAATCAGCCCCAGCATTTT.

The chain couples TRBV19 to TRBJ1-5, with D possibly being TRBD1 (6 bases). In germline, CDR1 is LNHDA, CDR2 SQIVND (reference sequence). CDR3 length: 14 residues. The V end was cut by 3 bases, the J end by 7 bases, with 13 bases between. The CDR3, as DNA: TGTGCCAGTAGTATCAATCCAGGGGCGCAGCCCCAGCATTTT. Its protein is CASSINPGAQPQHF.

The rearrangement joins TRBV6-1 to TRBJ1-1; D gene uncertain. The ends were cut back, 5 bases at V and 1 base at J, with 5 bases in the middle. This CDR3 spans 12 amino acids. Germline loops: CDR1 MNHNS, CDR2 SASEGT. CDR3 sequence reads: CASSHPNTEAFF. Here the CDR3 DNA reads TGTGCCAGCAGTCATCCGAACACTGAAGCTTTCTTT.

The chain is built from TRBV15 and TRBJ2-7; the D gene is possibly TRBD2 (5 bases). Trimming took off 0 bases at V and 4 bases at J, with 13 bases between the two ends. CDR3 length equals 15 residues. CDR1 LNHNV and CDR2 YYDKDF come from the germline V gene (reference sequence). Here the CDR3 reads CATSRDRYGRYEQYF. The CDR3 coding sequence is TGTGCCACCAGCAGAGATCGGTATGGGAGATACGAGCAGTACTTC.

V usage is TRBV19 and J usage is TRBJ2-3, with D possibly being TRBD1 (5 bases). Germline-derived CDR1 and CDR2 are LNHDA and SQIVND (reference sequence). V was trimmed by 2 bases and J by 8 bases, leaving 14 bases between them. There are 14 residues in the CDR3. For the CDR3, the DNA is TGTGCCAGTAGTATAAACAGGAACCTCGGTACGCAGTATTTT. Residues: CASSINRNLGTQYF.

V and J are TRBV6-1 and TRBJ1-4; TRBD1 might be the D (6 bases). The CDR3 is 12 residues long. Trimming took off 6 bases at V and 4 bases at J, with 6 bases between the two ends. CDR1 is MNHNS and CDR2 is SASEGT in the germline V gene. In nucleotides, the CDR3 is TGTGCCAGCAGACAGGGTAATGAAAAACTGTTTTTT. Its protein is CASRQGNEKLFF.

The chain is built from TRBV4-1 and TRBJ2-1; possible D gene TRBD2, 8 bases. Trimming removed 4 bases at V and 2 bases at J, with 18 bases between. Germline V gene lookup returns CDR1 MGHRA and CDR2 YSYEKL. The CDR3 spans 17 residues. The CDR3 is CASSPGGAAGAYNEQFF. In DNA form, the CDR3 reads TGCGCCAGCAGCCCAGGGGGGGCAGCGGGGGCCTACAATGAGCAGTTCTTC.

This chain links TRBV7-6 with TRBJ1-4; D call uncertain. This CDR3 is 16 amino acids long. The germline V gene has CDR1 SGHVS and CDR2 FNYEAQ. Trimming removed 2 bases at V and 0 bases at J, with 10 bases between. CDR3 region: CASSLNPRATNEKLFF. The CDR3 bases are TGTGCCAGCAGCTTAAACCCGAGAGCAACTAATGAAAAACTGTTTTTT.

The gene calls are TRBV7-2 and TRBJ2-1; D is possibly TRBD1 (6 bases). Trimming left V 0 bases short and J 3 bases short, with 12 bases between. Germline V gene data show CDR1 as SGHTA and CDR2 as FQGNSA. The CDR3 runs 16 residues. CDR3 protein: CASSLAGAGIYNEQFF. In DNA form, the CDR3 reads TGTGCCAGCAGCTTAGCGGGGGCAGGCATCTACAATGAGCAGTTCTTC.

The chain uses TRBV25-1 and TRBJ2-2; TRBD1 might be the D (5 bases). V lost 3 bases, J lost 1 base, and 9 bases lay in between. Germline V CDR1 and CDR2: MGHDK, SYGVNS. The CDR3 extends over 15 amino acids. In DNA, the CDR3 is TGTGCCAGCAGTGATTGGGGCAGGAACACCGGGGAGCTGTTTTTT. This gives the protein CASSDWGRNTGELFF.

The chain employs TRBV27 and TRBJ1-5, with D maybe TRBD1 (6 bases). This CDR3 is built from 14 residues. V lost 4 bases and J 6 bases, leaving 13 bases between the germline ends. Per the germline V gene, CDR1 is MNHEY and CDR2 is SMNVEV (reference sequence). The CDR3 sequence: CASSSRQDTQPQHF. In nucleotides, the CDR3 is TGTGCCAGCAGTTCCCGACAGGACACTCAGCCCCAGCATTTT.